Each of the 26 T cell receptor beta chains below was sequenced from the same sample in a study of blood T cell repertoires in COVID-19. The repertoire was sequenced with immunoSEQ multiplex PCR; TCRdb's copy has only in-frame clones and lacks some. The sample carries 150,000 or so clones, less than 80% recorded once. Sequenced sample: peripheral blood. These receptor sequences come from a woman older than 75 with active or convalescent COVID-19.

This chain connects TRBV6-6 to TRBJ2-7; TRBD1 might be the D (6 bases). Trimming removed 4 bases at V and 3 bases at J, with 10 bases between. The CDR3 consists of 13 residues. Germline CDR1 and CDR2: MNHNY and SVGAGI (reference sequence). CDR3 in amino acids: CASSSATGYEQYF. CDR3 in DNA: TGTGCCAGCAGTTCCGCGACAGGCTACGAGCAGTACTTC.

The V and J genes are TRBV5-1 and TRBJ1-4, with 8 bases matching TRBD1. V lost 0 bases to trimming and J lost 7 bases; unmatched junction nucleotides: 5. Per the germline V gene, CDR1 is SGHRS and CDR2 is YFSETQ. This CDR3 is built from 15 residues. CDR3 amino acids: CASSLADRGPEKLFF. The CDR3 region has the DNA TGCGCCAGCAGCTTGGCCGACAGGGGTCCTGAAAAACTGTTTTTT.

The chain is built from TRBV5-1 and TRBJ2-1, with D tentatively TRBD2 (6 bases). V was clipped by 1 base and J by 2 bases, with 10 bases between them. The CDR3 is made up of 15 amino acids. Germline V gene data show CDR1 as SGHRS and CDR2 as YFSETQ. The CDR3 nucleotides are TGCGCCAGCAGCTTGAGCGGGCAGGCCTACAATGAGCAGTTCTTC. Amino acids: CASSLSGQAYNEQFF.

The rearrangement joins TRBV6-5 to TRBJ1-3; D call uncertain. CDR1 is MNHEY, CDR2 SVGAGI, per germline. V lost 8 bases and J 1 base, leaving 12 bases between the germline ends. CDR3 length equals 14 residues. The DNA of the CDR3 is TGTGCCAGCCGGGTTGTCGGATCTGGAAACACCATATATTTT. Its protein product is CASRVVGSGNTIYF.

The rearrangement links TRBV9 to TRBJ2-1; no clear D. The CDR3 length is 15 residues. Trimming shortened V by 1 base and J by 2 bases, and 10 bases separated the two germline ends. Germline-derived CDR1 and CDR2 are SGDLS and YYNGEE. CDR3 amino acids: CASSVPGLAYNEQFF. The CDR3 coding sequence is TGTGCCAGCAGCGTACCCGGTCTAGCCTACAATGAGCAGTTCTTC.

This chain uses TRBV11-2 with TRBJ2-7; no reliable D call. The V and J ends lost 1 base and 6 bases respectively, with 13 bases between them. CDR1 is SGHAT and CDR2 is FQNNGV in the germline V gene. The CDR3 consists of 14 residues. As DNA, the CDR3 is TGTGCCAGCAGCTTAGCCCCTTCCCGGAGCGAGCAGTACTTC. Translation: CASSLAPSRSEQYF.

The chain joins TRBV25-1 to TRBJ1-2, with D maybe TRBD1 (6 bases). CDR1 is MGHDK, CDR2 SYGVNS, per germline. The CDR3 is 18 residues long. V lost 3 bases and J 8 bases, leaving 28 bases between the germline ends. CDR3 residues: CASSDIRTGHWGMKGYTF. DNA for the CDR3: TGTGCCAGCAGTGATATAAGAACAGGGCACTGGGGAATGAAAGGCTACACCTTC.

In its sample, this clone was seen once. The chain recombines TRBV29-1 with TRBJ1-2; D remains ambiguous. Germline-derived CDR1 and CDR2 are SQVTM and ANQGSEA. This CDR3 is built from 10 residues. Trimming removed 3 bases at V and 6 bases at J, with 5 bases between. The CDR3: CSVDSDGYTF. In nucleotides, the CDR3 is TGCAGCGTTGACTCGGATGGCTACACCTTC. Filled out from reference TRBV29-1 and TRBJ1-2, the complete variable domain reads SAVISQKPSRDICQRGTSLTIQCQVDSQVTMMFWYRQQPGQSLTLIATANQGSEATYESGFVIDKFPISRPNLTFSTLTVSNMSPEDSSIYLCSVDSDGYTFGSGTRLTVV.

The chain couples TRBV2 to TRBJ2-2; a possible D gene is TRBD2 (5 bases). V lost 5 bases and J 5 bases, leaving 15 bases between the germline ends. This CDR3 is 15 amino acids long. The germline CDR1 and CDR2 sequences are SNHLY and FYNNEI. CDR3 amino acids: CASSSTFGGTGELFF. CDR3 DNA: TGTGCCAGCAGTTCGACCTTTGGAGGAACCGGGGAGCTGTTTTTT.

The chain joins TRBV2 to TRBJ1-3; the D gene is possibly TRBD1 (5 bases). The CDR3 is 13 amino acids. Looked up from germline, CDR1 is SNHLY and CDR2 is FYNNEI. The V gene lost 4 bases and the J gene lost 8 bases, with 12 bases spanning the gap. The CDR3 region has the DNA TGTGCCAGCAGTGGGGGCAGGGAAGACACCATATATTTT. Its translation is CASSGGREDTIYF.

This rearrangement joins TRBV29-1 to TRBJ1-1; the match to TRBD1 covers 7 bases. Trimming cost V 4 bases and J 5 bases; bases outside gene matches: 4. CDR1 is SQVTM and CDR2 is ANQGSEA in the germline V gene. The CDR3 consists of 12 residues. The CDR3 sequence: CSVVQGRTEAFF. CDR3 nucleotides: TGCAGCGTTGTACAGGGGAGAACTGAAGCTTTCTTT.

The chain's CDR3 is CASSVGVAEKAFF. The CDR3 bases are TGTGCCAGCAGCGTAGGTGTGGCAGAAAAAGCTTTCTTT. The V and J genes are TRBV9 and TRBJ1-1; D unresolved. V was trimmed by 0 bases and J by 9 bases, leaving 12 bases between them. This CDR3 spans 13 amino acids. Per germline, CDR1 SGDLS and CDR2 YYNGEE.

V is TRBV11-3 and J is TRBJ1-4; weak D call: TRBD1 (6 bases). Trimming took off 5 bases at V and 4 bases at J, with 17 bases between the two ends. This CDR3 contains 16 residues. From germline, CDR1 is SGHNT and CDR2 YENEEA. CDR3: CASSPHHRAHNEKLFF. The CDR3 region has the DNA TGTGCCAGCAGCCCTCACCACAGGGCCCATAATGAAAAACTGTTTTTT. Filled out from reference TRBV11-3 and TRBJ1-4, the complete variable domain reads EAGVVQSPRYKIIEKKQPVAFWCNPISGHNTLYWYLQNLGQGPELLIRYENEEAVDDSQLPKDRFSAERLKGVDSTLKIQPAELGDSAVYLCASSPHHRAHNEKLFFGSGTQLSVL.

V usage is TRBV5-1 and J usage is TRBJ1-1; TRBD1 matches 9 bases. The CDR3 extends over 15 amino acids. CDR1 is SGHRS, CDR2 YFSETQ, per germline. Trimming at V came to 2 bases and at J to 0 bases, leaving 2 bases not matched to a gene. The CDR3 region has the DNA TGCGCCAGCAGCTTCCGGGACAGGGTGAACACTGAAGCTTTCTTT. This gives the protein CASSFRDRVNTEAFF.

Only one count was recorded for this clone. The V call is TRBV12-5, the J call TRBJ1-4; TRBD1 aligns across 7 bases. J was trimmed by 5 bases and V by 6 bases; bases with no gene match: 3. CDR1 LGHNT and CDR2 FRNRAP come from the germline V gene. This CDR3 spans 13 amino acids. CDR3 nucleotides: TGTGCTAGTGGAAACAGGGGAAATGAAAAACTGTTTTTT. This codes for CASGNRGNEKLFF. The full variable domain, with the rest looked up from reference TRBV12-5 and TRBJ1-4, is DARVTQTPRHKVTEMGQEVTMRCQPILGHNTVFWYRQTMMQGLELLAYFRNRAPLDDSGMPKDRFSAEMPDATLATLKIQPSEPRDSAVYFCASGNRGNEKLFFGSGTQLSVL.

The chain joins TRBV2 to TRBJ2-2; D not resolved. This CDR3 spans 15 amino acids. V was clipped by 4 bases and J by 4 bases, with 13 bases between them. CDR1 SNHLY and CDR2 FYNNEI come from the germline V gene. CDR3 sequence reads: CASSGFRSGTGELFF. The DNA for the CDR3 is TGTGCCAGCAGTGGTTTTCGGTCTGGCACCGGGGAGCTGTTTTTT.

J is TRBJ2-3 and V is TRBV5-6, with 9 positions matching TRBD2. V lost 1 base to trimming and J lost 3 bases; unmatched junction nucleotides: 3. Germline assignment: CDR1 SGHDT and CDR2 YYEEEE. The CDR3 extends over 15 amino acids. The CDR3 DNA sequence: TGTGCCAGCAGCTTGCGTCTAGCGGGGACAGATACGCAGTATTTT. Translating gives CASSLRLAGTDTQYF.

The CDR3 sequence: CASGLLAGGYNEQFF. CDR3 nucleotides: TGTGCTAGTGGTTTACTAGCGGGGGGGTACAATGAGCAGTTCTTC. V and J are TRBV12-5 and TRBJ2-1; 13 bases fit TRBD2. Germline V CDR1 and CDR2: LGHNT, FRNRAP. V shed 3 bases and J 4 bases; nucleotides not matched to a gene: 0. The CDR3 totals 15 residues.

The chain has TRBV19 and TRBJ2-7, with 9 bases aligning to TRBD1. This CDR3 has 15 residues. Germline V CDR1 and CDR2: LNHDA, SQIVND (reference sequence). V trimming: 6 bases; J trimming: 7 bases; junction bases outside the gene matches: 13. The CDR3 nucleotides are TGTGCCAGTAGCCGAACATGGGACAGGGTTTGGGAGCAGTACTTC. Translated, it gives CASSRTWDRVWEQYF.

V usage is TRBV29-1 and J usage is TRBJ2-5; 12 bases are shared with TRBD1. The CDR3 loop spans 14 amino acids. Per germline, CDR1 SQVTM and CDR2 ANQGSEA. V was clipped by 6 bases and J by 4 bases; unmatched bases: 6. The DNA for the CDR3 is TGCAGCGTGAGGGACAGGGGGCTTGGAGAGACCCAGTACTTC. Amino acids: CSVRDRGLGETQYF.

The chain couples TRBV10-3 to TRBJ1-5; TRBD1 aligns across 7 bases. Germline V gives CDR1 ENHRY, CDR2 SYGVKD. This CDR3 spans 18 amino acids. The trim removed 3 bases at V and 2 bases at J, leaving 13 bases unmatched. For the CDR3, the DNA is TGTGCCATCAGTGATGTTTCGAAGGGGGCGCGGGGCAATCAGCCCCAGCATTTT. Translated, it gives CAISDVSKGARGNQPQHF.

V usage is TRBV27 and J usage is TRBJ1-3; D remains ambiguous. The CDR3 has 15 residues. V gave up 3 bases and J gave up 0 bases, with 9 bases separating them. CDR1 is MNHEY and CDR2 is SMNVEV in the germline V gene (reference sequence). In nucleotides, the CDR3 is TGTGCCAGCAGTTTTTCTTCCCCCTCTGGAAACACCATATATTTT. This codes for CASSFSSPSGNTIYF.

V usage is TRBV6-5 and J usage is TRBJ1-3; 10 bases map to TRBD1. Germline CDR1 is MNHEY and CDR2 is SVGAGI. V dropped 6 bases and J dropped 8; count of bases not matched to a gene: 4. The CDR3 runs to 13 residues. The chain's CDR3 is CASRDRGTDTIYF. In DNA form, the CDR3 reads TGTGCCAGCAGGGACAGGGGGACTGACACCATATATTTT.

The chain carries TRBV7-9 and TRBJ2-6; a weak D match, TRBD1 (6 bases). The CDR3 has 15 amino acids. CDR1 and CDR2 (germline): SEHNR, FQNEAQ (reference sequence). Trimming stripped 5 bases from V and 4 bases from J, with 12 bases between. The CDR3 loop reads CASSDTGTGANVLTF. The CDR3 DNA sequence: TGTGCCAGCAGCGATACAGGGACCGGGGCCAACGTCCTGACTTTC. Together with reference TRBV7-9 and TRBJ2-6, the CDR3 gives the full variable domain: DTGVSQNPRHKITKRGQNVTFRCDPISEHNRLYWYRQTLGQGPEFLTYFQNEAQLEKSRLLSDRFSAERPKGSFSTLEIQRTEQGDSAMYLCASSDTGTGANVLTFGAGSRLTVL.

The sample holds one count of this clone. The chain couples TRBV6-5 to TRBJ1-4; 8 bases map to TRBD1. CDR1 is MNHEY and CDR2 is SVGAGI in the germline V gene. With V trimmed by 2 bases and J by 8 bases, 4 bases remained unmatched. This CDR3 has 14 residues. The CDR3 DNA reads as TGTGCCAGCAGTTACGGGACAGGCGCCGAAAAACTGTTTTTT. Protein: CASSYGTGAEKLFF.

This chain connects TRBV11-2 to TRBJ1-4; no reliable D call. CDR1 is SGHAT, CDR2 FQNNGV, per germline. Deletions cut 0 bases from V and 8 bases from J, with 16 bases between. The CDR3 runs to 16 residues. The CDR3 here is CASSLEFSGDREKLFF. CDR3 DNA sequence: TGTGCCAGCAGCTTAGAATTTTCCGGGGATAGAGAAAAACTGTTTTTT.